The 21 T cell receptor beta chains listed next were all sequenced from one sample in a study of cytomegalovirus exposure and HLA in healthy donors. PCR was performed using 60 Vbeta and 13 Jbeta primers. Measured with immunoSEQ multiplex PCR; TCRdb has only the in-frame clones, and not every one. Of some 98,000 clones listed, about 80% are singletons. Sequencing input: PBMCs. The receptors were gathered from a middle-aged man in good health and CMV-seronegative.

The chain joins TRBV5-4 to TRBJ2-3; 7 bases are a match to TRBD1. Germline CDR1 reads SGHNT; CDR2 reads YYREEE (reference sequence). V shed 4 bases and J 0 bases; nucleotides not matched to a gene: 11. The CDR3 has 17 amino acids. The CDR3 sequence: CASSLGEQGSSTDTQYF. CDR3 in DNA: TGTGCCAGCAGCCTGGGGGAACAGGGGTCCAGCACAGATACGCAGTATTTT. The whole variable domain, remainder taken from reference TRBV5-4 and TRBJ2-3, is ETGVTQSPTHLIKTRGQQVTLRCSSQSGHNTVSWYQQALGQGPQFIFQYYREEENGRGNFPPRFSGLQFPNYSSELNVNALELDDSALYLCASSLGEQGSSTDTQYFGPGTRLTVL.

The rearrangement uses TRBV5-4 and TRBJ2-4; D is undetermined. The CDR3 loop spans 16 amino acids. V shed 0 bases and J shed 0 bases, with 10 bases lying between them. Germline V gene data show CDR1 as SGHNT and CDR2 as YYREEE (reference sequence). The CDR3 coding sequence is TGTGCCAGCAGCTTGGATGGCAGGTCAGCCAAAAACATTCAGTACTTC. Its translation is CASSLDGRSAKNIQYF.

The rearrangement joins TRBV10-1 to TRBJ2-5; 12 nucleotides line up with TRBD2. The J call may not be correct, given that the DNA end is closer to TRBJ2-7. The CDR3 has 15 residues. The germline CDR1 and CDR2 sequences are WNHNN and SYGVQD (reference sequence). The CDR3 here is CARLAGGSIYYEQYF. DNA for the CDR3: TGCGCCAGACTAGCGGGGGGTTCGATTTACTACGAGCAGTACTTC.

The chain has TRBV9 and TRBJ2-7; 12 bases are shared with TRBD2. From germline, CDR1 is SGDLS and CDR2 YYNGEE. V was pared by 2 bases and J by 7 bases, with 4 bases of the junction left unmatched. The CDR3 is 14 amino acids. For the CDR3, the DNA is TGTGCCAGCAGCGTTGGGCTAGCGGGAGGGGAGCAGTACTTC. Amino acid sequence: CASSVGLAGGEQYF.

This chain uses TRBV5-6 with TRBJ2-2; D gene unclear. V dropped 2 bases and J dropped 7 bases, with 9 bases sitting between them. The CDR3 consists of 13 residues. Germline CDR1 SGHDT, CDR2 YYEEEE. Here the CDR3 reads CASSFGRVGELFF. CDR3 DNA: TGTGCCAGCAGCTTTGGGCGCGTCGGGGAGCTGTTTTTT.

The V call is TRBV11-3, the J call TRBJ2-2; weak D call: TRBD2 (5 bases). CDR3 length equals 12 residues. The V end was cut by 3 bases, the J end by 6 bases, with 5 bases between. Germline-derived CDR1 and CDR2 are SGHNT and YENEEA. The CDR3 is CASSFSAGELFF. Written as DNA, the CDR3 is TGTGCCAGCAGCTTTAGCGCCGGGGAGCTGTTTTTT.

The chain combines TRBV5-1 with TRBJ2-2; 8 positions match TRBD1. The germline gives CDR1 SGHRS, CDR2 YFSETQ. CDR3 length equals 14 residues. The V segment lost 2 bases and the J segment 7 bases; nucleotides outside the gene matches: 4. The CDR3 DNA is TGCGCCAGCAGCTTCAGGGGGCGTGACGGGGAGCTGTTTTTT. Amino acids: CASSFRGRDGELFF.

Only one count was recorded for this clone. The same CDR3 also results from other DNA sequences found in this sample. J is TRBJ1-1 and V is TRBV27; no clear D gene. CDR3 size: 15 residues. Germline V CDR1 and CDR2: MNHEY, SMNVEV (reference sequence). Trimming removed 6 bases at V and 0 bases at J, with 14 bases between. The CDR3 loop reads CASSLRAHMNTEAFF. CDR3 DNA: TGTGCCAGCAGCTTGAGGGCACATATGAACACTGAAGCTTTCTTT.

The V call is TRBV28, the J call TRBJ1-4; 8 bases are shared with TRBD1. Unmatched junction bases numbered 4, after V lost 6 bases and J lost 4 bases. The CDR3 has 14 amino acids. CDR1 and CDR2 from the germline V gene are MDHEN and SYDVKM. The CDR3 protein is CASRRQGLNEKLFF. The CDR3, as DNA: TGTGCCAGCAGAAGACAGGGGCTTAATGAAAAACTGTTTTTT.

As regards this clone: Compared with germline, one end of the junction differs, possibly owing to a read error. The sample contains more than one DNA sequence encoding this CDR3. The J gene is TRBJ2-3, the V gene TRBV28; 10 bases align to TRBD2. The CDR3 loop spans 16 amino acids. From germline, CDR1 is MDHEN and CDR2 SYDVKM. The CDR3, as DNA: TGTGCCTCCCCGCCGAGCGGGAGGGCGAGCACAGATACGCAGTATTTC. Translated: CASPPSGRASTDTQYF.

About this clone: The junction does not match germline at one end; this may be a read error. The chain combines TRBV7-9 with TRBJ2-1; D is unclear. The CDR3 runs to 15 residues. Germline CDR1 and CDR2: SEHNR and FQNEAQ (reference sequence). The DNA of the CDR3 is TGTTCCAGCAGCTTAGGAGTAACAAGCGAAGATGAGCAGTTCTTC. Protein: CSSSLGVTSEDEQFF.

J is TRBJ2-7 and V is TRBV4-2; D possibly corresponds to TRBD1 (5 bases). The V end was cut by 1 base, the J end by 5 bases, with 9 bases between. Germline assignment: CDR1 LGHNA and CDR2 YNFKEQ. This CDR3 comprises 13 residues. CDR3 sequence (DNA): TGTGCCAGCAGCCAAGTCTTCAGGGACGAGCAGTACTTC. This codes for CASSQVFRDEQYF.

J is TRBJ2-6 and V is TRBV6-1; possibly TRBD1 for D (5 bases). V lost 7 bases and J 0 bases, leaving 7 bases between the germline ends. Germline V gene data show CDR1 as MNHNS and CDR2 as SASEGT. The CDR3 is 14 amino acids. Here the CDR3 reads CASTTDSGANVLTF. CDR3 DNA sequence: TGTGCCAGCACGACAGACTCTGGGGCCAACGTCCTGACTTTC.

The rearrangement links TRBV6-4 to TRBJ2-3, with TRBD1 as a possible D gene (5 bases). The V end was cut by 6 bases, the J end by 3 bases, with 10 bases between. This CDR3 comprises 13 residues. Germline V gives CDR1 MRHNA, CDR2 SNTAGT. The CDR3 DNA reads as TGTGCCAGCAGAAGCAGGGAAACAGATACGCAGTATTTT. This translates into CASRSRETDTQYF.

This clone came up a few times. The rearrangement uses TRBV5-1 and TRBJ2-1; 9 bases are a match to TRBD2. The V and J ends lost 4 bases and 2 bases, in that order; junction bases with no gene match: 4. CDR3 length: 15 amino acids. Germline V gives CDR1 SGHRS, CDR2 YFSETQ. Written as DNA, the CDR3 is TGCGCCAGCAGCCCTAGCGGGGTTACCTACAATGAGCAGTTCTTC. Translation: CASSPSGVTYNEQFF.

The chain joins TRBV5-1 to TRBJ2-2; 8 bases match TRBD2. Losses at the gene ends were 7 bases for V and 0 bases for J; bases not matched to a gene: 5. Germline loops: CDR1 SGHRS, CDR2 YFSETQ. The CDR3 is made up of 15 amino acids. The CDR3 DNA sequence: TGCGCCAGCGTAGCGGGGCCCTCGAACACCGGGGAGCTGTTTTTT. Translation gives CASVAGPSNTGELFF. Full variable domain (outside the CDR3, taken from reference TRBV5-1 and TRBJ2-2): KAGVTQTPRYLIKTRGQQVTLSCSPISGHRSVSWYQQTPGQGLQFLFEYFSETQRNKGNFPGRFSGRQFSNSRSEMNVSTLELGDSALYLCASVAGPSNTGELFFGEGSRLTVL.

The chain combines TRBV4-1 with TRBJ1-1; TRBD1 might be the D (5 bases). CDR3 length: 15 residues. Germline V gives CDR1 MGHRA, CDR2 YSYEKL. V was cut by 0 bases and J by 3 bases, with 11 bases left in between. CDR3 residues: CASSQDGAQDTEAFF. CDR3 nucleotides: TGCGCCAGCAGCCAAGATGGGGCGCAGGACACTGAAGCTTTCTTT.

The CDR3, as DNA: TGCGCCAGCAGCCACGGACTAGCGGGGGAGTACGAGCAGTACTTC. Its protein is CASSHGLAGEYEQYF. The V call is TRBV4-1, the J call TRBJ2-7; 13 bases are shared with TRBD2. V gave up 3 bases and J gave up 4 bases; unmatched junction bases: 3. Per the germline V gene, CDR1 is MGHRA and CDR2 is YSYEKL. This CDR3 region has 15 residues.

This chain links TRBV2 with TRBJ2-5; D possibly corresponds to TRBD2 (6 bases). This CDR3 has 10 amino acids. V was trimmed by 8 bases and J by 5 bases, leaving 6 bases between them. Germline V lookup: CDR1 SNHLY, CDR2 FYNNEI. CDR3 nucleotides: TGTGCCAGCGGGGGGGAGACCCAGTACTTC. This encodes CASGGETQYF.

This chain uses TRBV28 with TRBJ1-4; possibly TRBD1 for D (6 bases). This CDR3 contains 15 residues. CDR1 and CDR2 (germline): MDHEN, SYDVKM. Trimming cost V 5 bases and J 3 bases, with 13 bases left between them. CDR3 sequence (DNA): TGTGCCAGCAGTGGGAGGGGGGTTCCTAATGAAAAACTGTTTTTT. Amino acids: CASSGRGVPNEKLFF.

The V call is TRBV18, the J call TRBJ2-7; a possible D gene is TRBD2 (6 bases). Trimming left V 3 bases short and J 6 bases short, with 18 bases between. The CDR3 contains 15 residues. Germline V gene sequence: CDR1 KGHSH, CDR2 LQKENI. CDR3 protein: CASSPIPGLGGEQYF. DNA for the CDR3: TGTGCCAGCTCACCCATTCCGGGACTGGGGGGCGAGCAGTACTTC.